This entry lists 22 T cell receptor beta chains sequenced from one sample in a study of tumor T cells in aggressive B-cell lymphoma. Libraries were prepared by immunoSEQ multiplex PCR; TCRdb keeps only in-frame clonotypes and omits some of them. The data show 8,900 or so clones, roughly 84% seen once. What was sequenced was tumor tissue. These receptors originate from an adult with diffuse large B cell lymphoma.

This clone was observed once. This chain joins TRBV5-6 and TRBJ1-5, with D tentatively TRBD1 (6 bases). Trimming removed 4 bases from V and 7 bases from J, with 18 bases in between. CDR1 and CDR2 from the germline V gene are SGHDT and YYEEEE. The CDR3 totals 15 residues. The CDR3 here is CASSEGPWGGQPQHF. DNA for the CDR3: TGTGCCAGCAGCGAAGGACCCTGGGGGGGCCAGCCCCAGCATTTT.

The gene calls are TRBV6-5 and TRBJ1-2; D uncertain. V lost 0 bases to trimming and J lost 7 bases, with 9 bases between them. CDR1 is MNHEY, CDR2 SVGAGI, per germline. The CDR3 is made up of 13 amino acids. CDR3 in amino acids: CASSYSRQGGYTF. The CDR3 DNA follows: TGTGCCAGCAGTTACTCAAGACAAGGTGGCTACACCTTC.

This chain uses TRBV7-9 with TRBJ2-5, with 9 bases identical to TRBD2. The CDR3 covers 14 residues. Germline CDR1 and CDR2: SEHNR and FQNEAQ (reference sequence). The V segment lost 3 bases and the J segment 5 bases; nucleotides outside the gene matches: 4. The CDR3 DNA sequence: TGTGCCAGCAGCTTTCAAAGCGGGGGGGAGACCCAGTACTTC. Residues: CASSFQSGGETQYF.

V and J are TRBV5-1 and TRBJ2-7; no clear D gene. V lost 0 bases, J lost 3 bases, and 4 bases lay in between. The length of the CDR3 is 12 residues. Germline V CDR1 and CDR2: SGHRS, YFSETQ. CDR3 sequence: CASSLGYYEQYF. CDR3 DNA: TGCGCCAGCAGCTTGGGTTACTACGAGCAGTACTTC.

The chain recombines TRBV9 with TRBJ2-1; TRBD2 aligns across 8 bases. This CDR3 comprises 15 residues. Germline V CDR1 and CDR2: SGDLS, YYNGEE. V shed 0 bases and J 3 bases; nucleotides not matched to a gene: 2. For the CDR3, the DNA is TGTGCCAGCAGCGTAGCGGGGGGGAACTACAATGAGCAGTTCTTC. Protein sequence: CASSVAGGNYNEQFF.

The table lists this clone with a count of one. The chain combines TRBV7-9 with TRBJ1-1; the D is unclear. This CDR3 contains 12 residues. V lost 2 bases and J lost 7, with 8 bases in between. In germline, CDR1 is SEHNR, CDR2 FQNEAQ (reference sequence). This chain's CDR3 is CASSLREGEAFF. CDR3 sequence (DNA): TGTGCCAGCAGCTTAAGGGAGGGTGAAGCTTTCTTT. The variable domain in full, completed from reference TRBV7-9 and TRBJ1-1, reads DTGVSQNPRHKITKRGQNVTFRCDPISEHNRLYWYRQTLGQGPEFLTYFQNEAQLEKSRLLSDRFSAERPKGSFSTLEIQRTEQGDSAMYLCASSLREGEAFFGQGTRLTVV.

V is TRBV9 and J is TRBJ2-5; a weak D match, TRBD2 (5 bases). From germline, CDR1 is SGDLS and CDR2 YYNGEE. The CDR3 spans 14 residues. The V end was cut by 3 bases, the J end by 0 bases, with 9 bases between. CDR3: CASSELAYQETQYF. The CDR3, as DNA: TGTGCCAGCAGCGAGCTAGCATACCAAGAGACCCAGTACTTC.

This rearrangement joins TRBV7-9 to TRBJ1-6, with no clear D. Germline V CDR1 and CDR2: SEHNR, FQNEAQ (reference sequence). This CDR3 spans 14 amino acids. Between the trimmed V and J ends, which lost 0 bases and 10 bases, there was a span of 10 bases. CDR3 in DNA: TGTGCCAGCAGCTTAGCGTTAGCAGACTCACCCCTCCACTTT. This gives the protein CASSLALADSPLHF.

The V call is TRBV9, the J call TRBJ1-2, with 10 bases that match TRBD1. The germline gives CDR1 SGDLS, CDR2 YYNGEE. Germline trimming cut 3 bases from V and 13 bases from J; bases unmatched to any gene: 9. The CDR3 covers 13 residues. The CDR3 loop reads CASSAAGTGVFTF. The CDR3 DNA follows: TGTGCCAGCAGCGCTGCCGGGACAGGGGTATTCACCTTC.

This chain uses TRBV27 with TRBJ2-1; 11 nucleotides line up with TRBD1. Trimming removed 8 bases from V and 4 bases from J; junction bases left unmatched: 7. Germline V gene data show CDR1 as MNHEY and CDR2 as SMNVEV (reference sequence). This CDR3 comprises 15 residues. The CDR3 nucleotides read TGTGCCAGCCGCTGGGACAGGGGGTTTTACAATGAGCAGTTCTTC. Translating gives CASRWDRGFYNEQFF.

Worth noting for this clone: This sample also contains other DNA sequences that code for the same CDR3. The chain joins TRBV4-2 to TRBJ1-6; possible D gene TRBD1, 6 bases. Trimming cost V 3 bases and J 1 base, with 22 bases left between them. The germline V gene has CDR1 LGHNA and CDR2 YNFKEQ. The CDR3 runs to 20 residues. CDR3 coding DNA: TGTGCCAGCAGCCACAACAGGGAAGATGAGGCGGTATCCTATAATTCACCCCTCCACTTT. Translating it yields CASSHNREDEAVSYNSPLHF.

The CDR3: CASRGQQNYGYTF. In DNA, the CDR3 is TGTGCCAGCAGAGGACAGCAAAACTATGGCTACACCTTC. The chain carries TRBV28 and TRBJ1-2; weak D call: TRBD1 (6 bases). V was cut by 6 bases and J by 2 bases, with 10 bases left in between. The germline gives CDR1 MDHEN, CDR2 SYDVKM. The CDR3 runs 13 residues.

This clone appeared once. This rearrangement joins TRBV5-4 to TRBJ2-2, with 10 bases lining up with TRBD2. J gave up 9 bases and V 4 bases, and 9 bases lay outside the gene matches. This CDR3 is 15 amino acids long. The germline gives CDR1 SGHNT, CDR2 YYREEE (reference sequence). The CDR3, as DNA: TGTGCCAGCAGCCCGAGCGGGGGGGCTGGGAGGGAGCTGTTTTTT. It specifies CASSPSGGAGRELFF. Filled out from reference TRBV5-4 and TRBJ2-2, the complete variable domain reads ETGVTQSPTHLIKTRGQQVTLRCSSQSGHNTVSWYQQALGQGPQFIFQYYREEENGRGNFPPRFSGLQFPNYSSELNVNALELDDSALYLCASSPSGGAGRELFFGEGSRLTVL.

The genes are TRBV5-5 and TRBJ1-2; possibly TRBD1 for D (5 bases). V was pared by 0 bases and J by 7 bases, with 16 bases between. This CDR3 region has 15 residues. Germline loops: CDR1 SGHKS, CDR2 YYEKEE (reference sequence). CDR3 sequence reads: CASSLVGQALGGYTF. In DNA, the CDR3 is TGTGCCAGCAGCTTGGTGGGGCAGGCTTTGGGTGGCTACACCTTC.

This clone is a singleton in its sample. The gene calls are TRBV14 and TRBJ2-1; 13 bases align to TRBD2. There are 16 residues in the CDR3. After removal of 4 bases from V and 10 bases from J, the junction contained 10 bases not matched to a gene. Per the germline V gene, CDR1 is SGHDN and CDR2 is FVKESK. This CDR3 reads CASSPLTSGGGREQFF. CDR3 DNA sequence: TGTGCCAGCAGCCCTCTAACTAGCGGGGGGGGGAGGGAGCAGTTCTTC.

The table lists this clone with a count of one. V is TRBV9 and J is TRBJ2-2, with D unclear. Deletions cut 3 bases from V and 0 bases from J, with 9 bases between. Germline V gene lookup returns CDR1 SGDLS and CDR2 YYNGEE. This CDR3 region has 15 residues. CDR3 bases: TGTGCCAGCAGCGCGAGGCGTTCGAACACCGGGGAGCTGTTTTTT. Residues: CASSARRSNTGELFF.

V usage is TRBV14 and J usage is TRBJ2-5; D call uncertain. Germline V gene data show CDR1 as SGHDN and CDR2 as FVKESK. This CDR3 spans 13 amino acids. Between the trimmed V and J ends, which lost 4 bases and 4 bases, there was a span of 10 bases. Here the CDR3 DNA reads TGTGCCAGCAGCCGAGGAGCCGGAGAGACCCAGTACTTC. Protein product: CASSRGAGETQYF.

DNA of the CDR3: TGTGCCAGCAGCTTGGGAGGGGGTTACGGCTACACCTTC. It is translated as CASSLGGGYGYTF. The genes are TRBV5-6 and TRBJ1-2; perhaps TRBD1 as D (6 bases). The CDR3 is made up of 13 amino acids. V was cut by 0 bases and J by 8 bases, with 11 bases left in between. Germline V gene sequence: CDR1 SGHDT, CDR2 YYEEEE.

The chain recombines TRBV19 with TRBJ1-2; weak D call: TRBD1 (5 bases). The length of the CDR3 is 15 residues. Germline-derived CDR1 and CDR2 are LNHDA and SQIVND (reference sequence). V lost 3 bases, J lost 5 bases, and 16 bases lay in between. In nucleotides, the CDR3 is TGTGCCAGTAGTATCGGGCAGGGCCTTAATTATGGCTACACCTTC. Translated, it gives CASSIGQGLNYGYTF.

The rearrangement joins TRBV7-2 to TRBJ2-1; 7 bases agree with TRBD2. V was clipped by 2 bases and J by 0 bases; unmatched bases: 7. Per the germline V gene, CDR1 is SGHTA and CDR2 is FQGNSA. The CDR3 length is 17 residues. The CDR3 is CASSLWAGDGSYNEQFF. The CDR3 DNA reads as TGTGCCAGCAGCTTATGGGCGGGGGACGGCTCCTACAATGAGCAGTTCTTC.

CDR3 amino acids: CASSHLGQGVGEQFF. The CDR3 coding sequence is TGCGCCAGCAGCCACCTTGGACAGGGCGTAGGTGAGCAGTTCTTC. The J gene is TRBJ2-1, the V gene TRBV4-3; 8 bases agree with TRBD1. The V and J ends lost 3 bases and 9 bases, in that order; junction bases with no gene match: 10. CDR1 and CDR2 from the germline V gene are LGHNA and YSLEER. This CDR3 contains 15 residues.

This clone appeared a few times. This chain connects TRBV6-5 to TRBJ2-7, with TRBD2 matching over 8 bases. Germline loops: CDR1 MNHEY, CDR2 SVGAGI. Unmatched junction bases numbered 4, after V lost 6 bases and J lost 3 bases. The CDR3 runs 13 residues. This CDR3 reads CASRKLAVYEQYF. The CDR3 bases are TGTGCCAGCAGAAAACTAGCGGTCTACGAGCAGTACTTC.